What follows are 31 T cell receptor beta chains derived from one specimen sequenced in a study of T cell changes during pregnancy in multiple sclerosis. Only in-frame clones appear in the TCRdb table, and some are missing; sequencing was by immunoSEQ multiplex PCR. This sample has 84,000 or so clones, with around 93% found just once. This sample comprised peripheral blood, obtained in the third trimester of pregnancy. The source of these receptors is a female donor with multiple sclerosis, enrolled in a pregnancy study.

CDR3 in amino acids: CASSVHLNYGYTF. The CDR3 DNA is TGTGCCAGCAGCGTACACCTTAACTATGGCTACACCTTC. J is TRBJ1-2 and V is TRBV27, with D uncertain. Germline CDR1 MNHEY, CDR2 SMNVEV (reference sequence). The V end was cut by 6 bases, the J end by 1 base, with 9 bases between. CDR3 length: 13 residues.

The genes are TRBV5-1 and TRBJ1-5, with 9 bases that match TRBD1. Germline V gene lookup returns CDR1 SGHRS and CDR2 YFSETQ. This CDR3 comprises 14 residues. V was pared by 7 bases and J by 7 bases, with 9 bases of the junction left unmatched. Written as DNA, the CDR3 is TGCGCCAGCGCCGAGAGGACAGGGGCCCAGCCCCAGCATTTT. This sequence encodes CASAERTGAQPQHF.

The V call is TRBV30, the J call TRBJ1-6; tentative D call: TRBD1 (6 bases). This CDR3 has 13 amino acids. The germline V and J ends were trimmed by 3 bases and 11 bases, with 14 bases remaining between them. Germline CDR1 is GTSNPN and CDR2 is SVGIG (reference sequence). CDR3 nucleotide sequence: TGTGCCTGGAGGACGGGGACATCCCCACCCCTCCACTTT. This sequence encodes CAWRTGTSPPLHF.

The chain recombines TRBV9 with TRBJ1-6; 7 positions match TRBD1. This CDR3 comprises 16 residues. V dropped 1 base and J dropped 3; count of bases not matched to a gene: 4. Germline lookup yields CDR1 SGDLS and CDR2 YYNGEE. The CDR3 region has the DNA TGTGCCAGCAGCGTATCGGACAGGCTCTATAATTCACCCCTCCACTTT. Protein sequence: CASSVSDRLYNSPLHF.

The chain links TRBV7-9 to TRBJ2-5, with TRBD2 matching 8 bases. The CDR3 covers 16 residues. CDR1 SEHNR and CDR2 FQNEAQ come from the germline V gene (reference sequence). V was pared by 4 bases and J by 1 base, with 8 bases of the junction left unmatched. This CDR3 reads CASSSDRLALQETQYF. The CDR3 DNA sequence: TGTGCCAGCAGCTCCGACCGACTAGCGCTCCAAGAGACCCAGTACTTC.

The chain couples TRBV5-8 to TRBJ1-5; TRBD1 aligns across 7 bases. CDR3 length: 15 amino acids. CDR1 is SGHTS, CDR2 YDEGEE, per germline. V was clipped by 4 bases and J by 5 bases; unmatched bases: 9. In nucleotides, the CDR3 is TGTGCCAGCAGCCAGGGGGGCCGGGGATATCAGCCCCAGCATTTT. It encodes CASSQGGRGYQPQHF.

The chain couples TRBV16 to TRBJ1-2; 8 bases are a match to TRBD1. V was clipped by 0 bases and J by 4 bases; unmatched bases: 4. Germline V CDR1 and CDR2: KGHSY, FQNENV. The CDR3 covers 15 residues. This chain's CDR3 is CASSQSRGQVYGYTF. CDR3 DNA sequence: TGTGCCAGCAGCCAATCGAGGGGACAGGTCTATGGCTACACCTTC.

The chain joins TRBV29-1 to TRBJ2-7; 9 bases are shared with TRBD1. Per the germline V gene, CDR1 is SQVTM and CDR2 is ANQGSEA. V gave up 4 bases and J gave up 4 bases; unmatched junction bases: 2. This CDR3 is built from 12 residues. CDR3 residues: CSVADRGYEQYF. CDR3 nucleotides: TGCAGCGTTGCCGACAGGGGGTACGAGCAGTACTTC.

This clone was seen a few times. This rearrangement joins TRBV5-1 to TRBJ1-2; 7 bases map to TRBD1. Germline V CDR1 and CDR2: SGHRS, YFSETQ. V was clipped by 4 bases and J by 5 bases; unmatched bases: 8. The CDR3 loop spans 14 amino acids. CDR3 nucleotide sequence: TGCGCCAGCAGCACCGGACAGGTTGTTTATGGCTACACCTTC. Its protein product is CASSTGQVVYGYTF.

The J gene is TRBJ1-1, the V gene TRBV6-6; 7 bases are shared with TRBD1. The V segment lost 7 bases and the J segment 5 bases; nucleotides outside the gene matches: 10. CDR1 is MNHNY, CDR2 SVGAGI, per germline (reference sequence). The CDR3 is 14 amino acids. The CDR3 spells CASTNDRVGTEAFF. CDR3 nucleotide sequence: TGTGCCAGCACCAACGACAGGGTAGGAACTGAAGCTTTCTTT.

The genes are TRBV10-2 and TRBJ1-2; D not resolved. The V gene's germline CDR1 is WSHSY and CDR2 SAAADI. The ends were cut back, 3 bases at V and 4 bases at J, with 12 bases in the middle. There are 14 residues in the CDR3. This chain's CDR3 is CASSELGSLYGYTF. Here the CDR3 DNA reads TGCGCCAGCAGTGAACTCGGGTCCCTCTATGGCTACACCTTC.

The chain joins TRBV6-9 to TRBJ2-7; 9 nucleotides line up with TRBD1. Germline CDR1 MNHGY, CDR2 SVAAGI. The CDR3 consists of 16 residues. With 2 bases clipped from V and 7 bases from J, the junction kept 12 bases outside the gene matches. The CDR3 DNA sequence: TGTGCCAGCAGTTATACGGGACAGGGATTTTTGAGGGAGCAGTACTTC. This encodes CASSYTGQGFLREQYF.

The chain combines TRBV6-5 with TRBJ2-2; a possible D gene is TRBD2 (6 bases). There are 15 residues in the CDR3. V was cut by 0 bases and J by 6 bases, with 11 bases left in between. CDR1 is MNHEY and CDR2 is SVGAGI in the germline V gene. This CDR3 reads CASSYSRAGSGELFF. The CDR3 DNA sequence: TGTGCCAGCAGTTACTCCCGGGCGGGATCCGGGGAGCTGTTTTTT.

The chain has TRBV21-1 and TRBJ2-1; the table calls TRBD1, which could not be checked here. TRBV21-1 is a documented pseudogene. The CDR3 is 16 residues long. The CDR3 DNA follows: TGTGCCAGCAGCAAAGTCCAGGGGTTTGGGTACAATGAGCAGTTCTTC. Its translation is CASSKVQGFGYNEQFF.

This chain links TRBV11-3 with TRBJ1-1; D perhaps matches TRBD1 (5 bases). The CDR3 runs to 13 residues. Trimming stripped 5 bases from V and 7 bases from J, with 14 bases between. Germline CDR1 and CDR2: SGHNT and YENEEA. The CDR3 DNA sequence: TGTGCCAGCAGCCCAACAGGATCCGATGAAGCTTTCTTT. Its protein is CASSPTGSDEAFF.

The V gene is TRBV13, the J gene TRBJ1-3; D unresolved. The CDR3 spans 13 residues. The germline gives CDR1 PRHDT, CDR2 FYEKMQ (reference sequence). V was cut by 5 bases and J by 4 bases, with 9 bases left in between. The CDR3 sequence is CASSVGSGNTIYF. CDR3 bases: TGTGCCAGCAGCGTCGGGTCCGGAAACACCATATATTTT.

The V and J genes are TRBV23-1 and TRBJ1-6, with 7 bases fitting TRBD1. TRBV23-1 is reported as an ORF; its role is uncertain. V dropped 3 bases and J dropped 6; count of bases not matched to a gene: 8. This CDR3 has 16 amino acids. The CDR3: CASSQGTDSPNSPLHF. CDR3 in DNA: TGCGCCAGCAGTCAGGGGACAGATTCACCTAATTCACCCCTCCACTTT.

The chain uses TRBV30 and TRBJ2-5; D not resolved. Trimming pared 1 base from V and 5 bases from J, leaving 11 bases between. This CDR3 is built from 13 residues. Per the germline V gene, CDR1 is GTSNPN and CDR2 is SVGIG (reference sequence). CDR3 sequence: CAWSGLARETQYF. CDR3 DNA sequence: TGTGCCTGGAGTGGGTTAGCCCGGGAGACCCAGTACTTC.

The chain has TRBV6-4 and TRBJ1-2; 7 bases are shared with TRBD1. After removal of 1 base from V and 5 bases from J, the junction contained 7 bases not matched to a gene. The CDR3 runs to 15 residues. Germline V CDR1 and CDR2: MRHNA, SNTAGT. The CDR3 sequence is CASSDLSGGRYGYTF. The CDR3 DNA sequence: TGTGCCAGCAGTGACTTGTCAGGGGGACGGTATGGCTACACCTTC.

This chain connects TRBV5-4 to TRBJ1-3; D gene unclear. CDR1 is SGHNT and CDR2 is YYREEE in the germline V gene (reference sequence). The V end was cut by 7 bases, the J end by 0 bases, with 14 bases between. This CDR3 spans 15 amino acids. The CDR3 coding sequence is TGTGCCAGCGGGCGGAGGGAGAGCTCTGGAAACACCATATATTTT. As protein: CASGRRESSGNTIYF.

The chain employs TRBV29-1 and TRBJ2-5; tentatively, D is TRBD1 (6 bases). V was pared by 3 bases and J by 3 bases, with 11 bases between. Germline CDR1 reads SQVTM; CDR2 reads ANQGSEA. CDR3 length: 13 amino acids. The CDR3 sequence: CSVEGRGEETQYF. CDR3 DNA: TGCAGCGTTGAGGGCAGGGGCGAAGAGACCCAGTACTTC.

V is TRBV18 and J is TRBJ2-7, with TRBD2 matching over 13 bases. The junction had 8 bases not matched to a gene; V was cut back by 6 bases and J by 6 bases. The CDR3 is 15 amino acids. The germline V gene has CDR1 KGHSH and CDR2 LQKENI. The CDR3 reads CASSRPRTSGGEQYF. CDR3 DNA: TGTGCCAGCTCCCGCCCTCGGACTAGCGGGGGCGAGCAGTACTTC.

The V gene is TRBV12-5, the J gene TRBJ1-3; D is ambiguous. Deletions cut 3 bases from V and 3 bases from J, with 6 bases between. CDR3 length: 13 amino acids. The germline gives CDR1 LGHNT, CDR2 FRNRAP. The CDR3 loop reads CASGFSGGNTIYF. In DNA, the CDR3 is TGTGCTAGTGGTTTTTCGGGTGGAAACACCATATATTTT.

V is TRBV4-1 and J is TRBJ1-2; the D gene is possibly TRBD1 (5 bases). V lost 1 base and J 8 bases, leaving 26 bases between the germline ends. Germline CDR1 is MGHRA and CDR2 is YSYEKL. This CDR3 comprises 18 residues. CDR3 DNA sequence: TGCGCCAGCAGCCAAGTGCAGGTTCGCAGGGATGTTGAATGGGGCTACACCTTC. Protein product: CASSQVQVRRDVEWGYTF.

This sequence joins TRBV7-2 and TRBJ2-1; D is unclear. Germline loops: CDR1 SGHTA, CDR2 FQGNSA. Between the trimmed V and J ends, which lost 4 bases and 5 bases, there was a span of 9 bases. This CDR3 contains 13 residues. This CDR3 reads CASSWRRDNEQFF. The CDR3 region has the DNA TGTGCCAGCAGCTGGCGACGGGACAATGAGCAGTTCTTC.

V usage is TRBV30 and J usage is TRBJ1-5, with D possibly TRBD1 on 6 matching bases. The length of the CDR3 is 15 residues. With 0 bases removed from V and 4 bases from J, the gap between germline ends came to 13 bases. Germline CDR1 and CDR2: GTSNPN and SVGIG (reference sequence). Here the CDR3 reads CAWSVGSGENQPQHF. The DNA of the CDR3 is TGTGCCTGGAGTGTAGGGTCAGGGGAGAATCAGCCCCAGCATTTT.

This chain connects TRBV6-5 to TRBJ1-2; 8 bases are a match to TRBD1. V lost 4 bases and J lost 8; bases outside the gene matches: 9. This CDR3 contains 14 residues. The germline CDR1 and CDR2 sequences are MNHEY and SVGAGI. CDR3 residues: CASSSQGASWGYTF. In DNA form, the CDR3 reads TGTGCCAGCAGTTCCCAGGGGGCCAGCTGGGGCTACACCTTC.

The rearrangement uses TRBV18 and TRBJ2-1, with a weak D call TRBD1 (5 bases). Trimming left V 3 bases short and J 7 bases short, with 13 bases between. This CDR3 spans 14 amino acids. Germline V CDR1 and CDR2: KGHSH, LQKENI. Written as DNA, the CDR3 is TGTGCCAGCTCACCTCAGGGCCAGGGAAATGAGCAGTTCTTC. Translated: CASSPQGQGNEQFF.

V is TRBV18 and J is TRBJ2-7, with 9 bases that match TRBD1. The CDR3 length is 17 residues. After removal of 3 bases from V and 5 bases from J, the junction contained 14 bases not matched to a gene. Germline V gene lookup returns CDR1 KGHSH and CDR2 LQKENI. The CDR3 loop reads CASSPVRTGTGQHEQYF. The CDR3 DNA sequence: TGTGCCAGCTCACCGGTCCGTACCGGGACAGGGCAGCACGAGCAGTACTTC. Filled out from reference TRBV18 and TRBJ2-7, the complete variable domain reads NAGVMQNPRHLVRRRGQEARLRCSPMKGHSHVYWYRQLPEEGLKFMVYLQKENIIDESGMPKERFSAEFPKEGPSILRIQQVVRGDSAAYFCASSPVRTGTGQHEQYFGPGTRLTVT.

The chain has TRBV4-1 and TRBJ1-6; tentatively, D is TRBD1 (5 bases). Trimming shortened V by 2 bases and J by 0 bases, and 11 bases separated the two germline ends. Germline V gene lookup returns CDR1 MGHRA and CDR2 YSYEKL. The CDR3 loop spans 17 amino acids. CDR3 DNA sequence: TGCGCCAGCAGCCAAAAAACAGGAAGCTCCTATAATTCACCCCTCCACTTT. Protein: CASSQKTGSSYNSPLHF.

The V gene is TRBV19, the J gene TRBJ2-2, with 10 bases that match TRBD1. The germline gives CDR1 LNHDA, CDR2 SQIVND (reference sequence). There are 13 residues in the CDR3. V gave up 8 bases and J gave up 7 bases; unmatched junction bases: 4. CDR3 in amino acids: CASRQGAGGELFF. CDR3 bases: TGTGCCAGTCGACAGGGGGCTGGCGGGGAGCTGTTTTTT.